Listed below are T cell receptor beta chains from one sample, sequenced in a study of blood T cell repertoires in COVID-19. Generated by immunoSEQ multiplex PCR, the TCRdb table keeps only in-frame clones and is missing some. The sample shows about 150,000 clones, around four fifths of them seen only once. Sequenced sample: peripheral blood. The receptors were gathered from an older woman who had recovered from COVID-19. Each CDR3 is given with its conserved first and last residue. The order of the fields is J gene, clone size, D gene, V gene, CDR3 protein, CDR3 DNA. The D gene is left open where the match is weak. Some rows have no size entry. The others give once, few or many, or a class for an expanded clone.

TRBJ2-7	once	.	TRBV27	CASSLGGHSYEQYF	TGTGCCAGCAGTTTGGGGGGGCACTCCTACGAGCAGTACTTC
TRBJ1-5	.	.	TRBV5-1	CASSSWTGNQPQHF	TGCGCCAGCAGCTCCTGGACAGGCAATCAGCCCCAGCATTTT
TRBJ2-5	.	.	TRBV2	CASSFPGVPTQYF	TGTGCCAGCAGTTTCCCGGGGGTACCGACCCAGTACTTC
TRBJ1-6	.	TRBD1	TRBV6-6	CATARGQGNSPLHF	TGTGCCACCGCCAGGGGACAGGGGAATTCACCCCTCCACTTT
TRBJ1-5	.	.	TRBV10-3	CAPQGHPFRNQPQHF	TGTGCCCCGCAGGGACACCCCTTTCGAAATCAGCCCCAGCATTTT
TRBJ2-1	.	TRBD2	TRBV6-6	CASSPRGQRGGVDEQFF	TGTGCCAGCAGTCCCCGTGGCCAGCGGGGGGGCGTCGATGAGCAGTTCTTC
TRBJ1-1	.	.	TRBV19	CASRHIDTNTEAFF	TGTGCCAGTAGGCACATCGACACGAACACTGAAGCTTTCTTT
TRBJ1-1	.	.	TRBV18	CASSPRTWGNTEAFF	TGTGCCAGCTCACCCCGGACTTGGGGGAACACTGAAGCTTTCTTT
TRBJ1-5	.	.	TRBV9	CASSVGWGRHQPQHF	TGTGCCAGCAGCGTAGGATGGGGCCGGCATCAGCCCCAGCATTTT
TRBJ1-4	.	.	TRBV10-1	CASSDRTAGGEKLFF	TGCGCCAGCAGTGATCGGACAGCCGGTGGTGAAAAACTGTTTTTT